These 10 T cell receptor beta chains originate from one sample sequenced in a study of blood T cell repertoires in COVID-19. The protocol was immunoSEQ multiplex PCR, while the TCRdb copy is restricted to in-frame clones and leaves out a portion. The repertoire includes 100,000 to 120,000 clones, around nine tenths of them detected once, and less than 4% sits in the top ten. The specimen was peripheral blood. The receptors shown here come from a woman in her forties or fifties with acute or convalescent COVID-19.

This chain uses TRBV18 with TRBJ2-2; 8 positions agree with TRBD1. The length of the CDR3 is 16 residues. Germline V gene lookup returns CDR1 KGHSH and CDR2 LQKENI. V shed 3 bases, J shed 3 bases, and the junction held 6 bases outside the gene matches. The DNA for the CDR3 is TGTGCCAGCTCACCTCGGACAGGGAGAGACACCGGGGAGCTGTTTTTT. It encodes CASSPRTGRDTGELFF.

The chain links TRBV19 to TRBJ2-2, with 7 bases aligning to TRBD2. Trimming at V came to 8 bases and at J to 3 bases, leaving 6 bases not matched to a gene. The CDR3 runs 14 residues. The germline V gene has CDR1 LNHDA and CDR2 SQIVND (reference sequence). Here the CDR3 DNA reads TGTGCCAGTGGGGACTACGAATACACCGGGGAGCTGTTTTTT. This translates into CASGDYEYTGELFF.

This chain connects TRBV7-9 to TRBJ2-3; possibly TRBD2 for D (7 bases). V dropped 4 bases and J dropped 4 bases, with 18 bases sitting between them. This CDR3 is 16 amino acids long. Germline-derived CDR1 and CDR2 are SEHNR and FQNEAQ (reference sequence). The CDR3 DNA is TGTGCCAGCAGCTCGTGGGACCGGGGGGCCGCAGATACGCAGTATTTT. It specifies CASSSWDRGAADTQYF.

The CDR3 DNA reads as TGTGCCAGTAGTCCCCGGGTAGCGGGCCTCCAAGAGACCCAGTACTTC. Translated, it gives CASSPRVAGLQETQYF. The chain combines TRBV19 with TRBJ2-5; 7 nucleotides agree with TRBD2. The ends lost 5 bases at V and 1 base at J; junction bases unmatched: 10. Germline V gene sequence: CDR1 LNHDA, CDR2 SQIVND (reference sequence). The CDR3 spans 16 residues.

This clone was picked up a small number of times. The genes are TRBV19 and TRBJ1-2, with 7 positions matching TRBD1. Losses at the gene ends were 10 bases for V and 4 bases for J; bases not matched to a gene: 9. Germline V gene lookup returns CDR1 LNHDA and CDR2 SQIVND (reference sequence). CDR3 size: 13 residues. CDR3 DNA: TGTGCCACCGCAGGGGGGTCTAGCTATGGCTACACCTTC. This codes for CATAGGSSYGYTF.

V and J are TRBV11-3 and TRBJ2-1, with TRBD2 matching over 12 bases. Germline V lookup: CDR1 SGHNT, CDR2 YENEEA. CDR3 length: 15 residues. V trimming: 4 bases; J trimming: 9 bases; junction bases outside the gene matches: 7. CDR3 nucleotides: TGTGCCAGCAGCTCAAATGGACTAGCGGGAAGTGAGCAGTTCTTC. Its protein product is CASSSNGLAGSEQFF.

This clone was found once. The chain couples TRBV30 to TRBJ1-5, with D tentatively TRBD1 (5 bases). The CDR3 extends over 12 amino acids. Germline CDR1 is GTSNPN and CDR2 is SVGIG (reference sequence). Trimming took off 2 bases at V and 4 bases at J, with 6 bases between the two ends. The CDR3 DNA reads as TGTGCCTGGAGTCAGGGTAATCAGCCCCAGCATTTT. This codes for CAWSQGNQPQHF.

The CDR3 spells CASSLAVTATGELFF. For the CDR3, the DNA is TGCGCCAGCAGCTTGGCAGTGACAGCCACCGGGGAGCTGTTTTTT. The chain links TRBV5-1 to TRBJ2-2; tentative D call: TRBD1 (5 bases). Germline loops: CDR1 SGHRS, CDR2 YFSETQ. The CDR3 length is 15 residues. Deletions cut 0 bases from V and 4 bases from J, with 10 bases between.

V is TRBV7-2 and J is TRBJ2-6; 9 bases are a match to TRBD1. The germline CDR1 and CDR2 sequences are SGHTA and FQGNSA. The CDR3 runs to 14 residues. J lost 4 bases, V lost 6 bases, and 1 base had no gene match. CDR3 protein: CASRTGGGANVLTF. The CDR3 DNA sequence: TGTGCCAGCAGGACAGGGGGAGGGGCCAACGTCCTGACTTTC.

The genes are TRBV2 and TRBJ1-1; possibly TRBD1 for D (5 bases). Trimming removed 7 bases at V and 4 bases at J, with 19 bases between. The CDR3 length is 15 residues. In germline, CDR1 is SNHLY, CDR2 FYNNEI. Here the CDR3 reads CASIHPTVMGTEAFF. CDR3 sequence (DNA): TGTGCCAGCATTCACCCGACAGTAATGGGCACTGAAGCTTTCTTT.